These T cell receptor beta chains were read from a single sample in a study of T-cell reconstitution after alpha-beta-depleted transplantation in children. TCRdb itself ran the PCR reads through MiXCR, one entry per CDR3 protein. The sample records some 300,000 distinct CDR3 sequences, roughly 8.2% being singletons. Sample: peripheral blood, taken 360 days after TCRalphabeta/CD19-depleted stem cell transplant. The origin of the receptors is a female patient between 2 and 10 years old who had a stem cell transplant for Fanconi anemia, so the T cells may come from the graft donor. The CDR3 runs from the conserved cysteine through the conserved F or W. Each record gives: D gene, V gene, J gene, clone size, CDR3 length, CDR3 protein, CDR3 DNA. A D gene is named only where the DNA matches it firmly. Part of the rows lack a size; the others show once, few, many or a class for expanded clones.

NA	TRBV6-2/TRBV6-3	TRBJ1-1	NA	16	CASSPLRGLRGTEAFF	TGTGCCAGCAGTCCCCTTAGGGGACTCCGGGGCACTGAAGCTTTCTTT
TRBD1	TRBV20-1	TRBJ2-5	many	13	CSARDRGRETQYF	TGCAGTGCGAGGGACAGGGGCCGAGAGACCCAGTACTTC
NA	TRBV9	TRBJ2-7	NA	15	CASSVVDTNPYEQYF	TGTGCCAGCAGCGTAGTTGACACCAACCCCTACGAGCAGTACTTC
TRBD2	TRBV6-5	TRBJ2-5	many	12	CASTPGGETQYF	TGTGCCAGCACCCCGGGGGGAGAGACCCAGTACTTC
NA	TRBV10-3	TRBJ1-5	many	13	CAITPDSNQPQHF	TGTGCCATCACCCCGGACAGCAATCAGCCCCAGCATTTT
NA	TRBV11-2	TRBJ2-3	NA	15	CASSHATLGTDTQYF	TGTGCCAGCAGCCACGCCACTCTGGGCACAGATACGCAGTATTTT
TRBD1	TRBV18	TRBJ2-5	few	16	CASSERTGTGQETQYF	TGTGCCAGCTCAGAAAGAACCGGGACAGGGCAAGAGACCCAGTACTTC
NA	TRBV6-1	TRBJ2-5	NA	16	CASSPLAGQIQETQYF	TGTGCCAGCAGTCCCTTAGCGGGACAGATCCAAGAGACCCAGTACTTC
NA	TRBV11-3	TRBJ2-1	few	13	CASSLIVRGEQFF	TGTGCCAGCAGCTTAATCGTCCGGGGTGAGCAGTTCTTC
TRBD1	TRBV12-3/TRBV12-4	TRBJ2-1	many	16	CASSLSYRGYGNEQFF	TGTGCCAGCAGTTTATCATACAGGGGGTATGGCAATGAGCAGTTCTTC
NA	TRBV12-3/TRBV12-4	TRBJ2-3	many	16	CASRTTWGFEPDTQYF	TGTGCCAGCAGGACCACTTGGGGGTTCGAGCCAGATACGCAGTATTTT
NA	TRBV7-2	TRBJ2-4	many	16	CASSFRGELAKNIQYF	TGTGCCAGCAGCTTCAGGGGAGAACTAGCCAAAAACATTCAGTACTTC
NA	TRBV20-1	TRBJ2-5	NA	14	CSARDMRPKETQYF	TGCAGTGCTAGAGATATGAGACCCAAAGAGACCCAGTACTTC
TRBD1	TRBV5-6	TRBJ1-1	NA	18	CASSFLRPPGQVFTEAFF	TGTGCCAGCAGCTTCCTACGACCACCGGGACAGGTTTTTACTGAAGCTTTCTTT
TRBD2	TRBV20-1	TRBJ2-1	few	16	CSARDDIGRGNWEQFF	TGCAGTGCTAGAGACGATATTGGGAGGGGTAATTGGGAGCAGTTCTTC
TRBD1	TRBV29-1	TRBJ2-1	many	14	CSVNSGTGLNEQFF	TGCAGCGTCAACTCCGGGACAGGCCTAAATGAGCAGTTCTTC
NA	TRBV20-1	TRBJ2-7	many	12	CSHPLRSYEQYF	TGCAGTCATCCTCTAAGGAGCTACGAGCAGTACTTC
TRBD2	TRBV14	TRBJ2-3	many	17	CASSPPLTSGYTDTQYF	TGTGCCAGCAGCCCACCTTTGACTAGCGGATACACAGATACGCAGTATTTT
NA	TRBV2	TRBJ2-5	NA	14	CASSLLGTPETQYF	TGTGCCAGCAGTTTACTGGGGACCCCAGAGACCCAGTACTTC
NA	TRBV20-1	TRBJ1-1	NA	17	CSARDRALWGRSTEAFF	TGCAGTGCTAGAGATCGAGCCCTATGGGGGCGGAGCACTGAAGCTTTCTTT
TRBD2	TRBV5-1	TRBJ2-1	many	18	CASNFFLGAGGTRHEQFF	TGCGCCAGCAACTTCTTCCTAGGGGCGGGAGGTACGCGGCATGAGCAGTTCTTC
TRBD1	TRBV20-1	TRBJ2-1	many	12	CSATDRVNEQFF	TGCAGTGCAACGGACAGGGTCAATGAGCAGTTCTTC
NA	TRBV2	TRBJ1-1	many	12	CASSESVIKAFF	TGTGCCAGCAGTGAATCAGTTATAAAAGCTTTCTTT
NA	TRBV4-3	TRBJ1-2	NA	16	CASSSLTGRGRDGYTF	TGCGCCAGCAGCTCTCTTACAGGGCGAGGGAGGGATGGCTACACCTTC
TRBD1	TRBV20-1	TRBJ2-6	few	16	CSVSGQGTSGANVLTF	TGCAGTGTCTCGGGACAGGGGACCTCTGGGGCCAACGTCCTGACTTTC
NA	TRBV10-2	TRBJ2-2	NA	18	CASSDNRDRVKRIGELFF	TGCGCCAGCAGTGATAACAGGGATAGGGTTAAAAGAATCGGGGAGCTGTTTTTT
NA	TRBV28	TRBJ2-1	many	11	CASNLWNEQFF	TGTGCCAGCAACCTGTGGAATGAGCAGTTCTTC